The rows below give T cell receptor beta chains drawn from one sample of a study of cytomegalovirus exposure and HLA in healthy donors. The assay was immunoSEQ multiplex PCR, and TCRdb's table has in-frame clones only and misses some. The sample has under 150,000 clones; approximately 84% are singletons. The sample comprised PBMCs. The receptors were gathered from a man younger than 45 in good health and CMV-seropositive. Each CDR3 is given with its conserved first and last residue. A D gene is named only where the DNA matches it firmly. Expanded clones get a size class; other rows say once, few or many, or leave the size out.

>NA|TRBV7-2|NA|TRBJ2-2
TGTGCCAGCAGCTTCCAGTTTCACACCGGGGAGCTGTTTTTT
CASSFQFHTGELFF
>NA|TRBV2|NA|TRBJ2-1
TGTGCCAGCAGTGAGGTCGGTTCGCTCGATGAGCAGTTCTTC
CASSEVGSLDEQFF
>NA|TRBV5-6|TRBD1|TRBJ2-2
TGTGCCAGCGGAACCGGGACAGGGGTAAACACCGGGGAGCTGTTTTTT
CASGTGTGVNTGELFF
>NA|TRBV28|NA|TRBJ2-6
TGTGCCAGCAACTTCCGCTCTGGGGCCAACGTCCTGACTTTC
CASNFRSGANVLTF
>NA|TRBV19|NA|TRBJ2-7
TGTGCCAGTAGTCCGGGTCACGAGCAGTACTTC
CASSPGHEQYF
>NA|TRBV28|TRBD1|TRBJ1-1
TGTGCCAGCAGTTCTTCAGGGGGTGAGACTGAAGCTTTCTTT
CASSSSGGETEAFF
>NA|TRBV9|TRBD2|TRBJ2-2
TGTGCCAGCAGCCCCCTAGCGGGCGTGAACACCGGGGAGCTGTTTTTT
CASSPLAGVNTGELFF
>NA|TRBV14|NA|TRBJ2-7
TGTGCCAGCAGCCAAGAACGGGTCTACGAGCAGTACTTC
CASSQERVYEQYF
>NA|TRBV19|NA|TRBJ2-6
TGTGCCAGTAGTATCTTCGCGGGTGGGGCCAACGTCCTGACTTTC
CASSIFAGGANVLTF
>NA|TRBV10-3|NA|TRBJ1-2
TGTGCCATCAGCTTTTCGGCAGGGAATAACTATGGCTACACCTTC
CAISFSAGNNYGYTF
>few|TRBV11-2|TRBD1|TRBJ2-2
TGTGCCAGCAGCTTAACAGGGGGTTCCACCGGGGAGCTGTTTTTT
CASSLTGGSTGELFF
>NA|TRBV27|TRBD2|TRBJ2-5
TGTGCCAGCAGTCCAAGGACTAGCGGGGAAGAGACCCAGTACTTC
CASSPRTSGEETQYF
>NA|TRBV11-2|NA|TRBJ1-1
TGTGCCAGCAGCCCCATTACAGGGATGAACACTGAAGCTTTCTTT
CASSPITGMNTEAFF
>NA|TRBV19|TRBD1|TRBJ1-1
TGTGCCAGTAGTCCCGACAGGGGTACTGAAGCTTTCTTT
CASSPDRGTEAFF
>NA|TRBV9|NA|TRBJ2-1
TGTGCCAGCAGCGCCCCCGCCGGCGACAGATCCTCCTACAATGAGCAGTTCTTC
CASSAPAGDRSSYNEQFF
>few|TRBV2|TRBD1|TRBJ2-1
TGTGCCAGCAGTGAGGCCCGAACAGGGGCGAATGAGCAGTTCTTC
CASSEARTGANEQFF
>NA|TRBV13|TRBD1|TRBJ2-7
TGTGCCAGCAGCTTAGGGACAGGGGGCGGCGAGCAGTACTTC
CASSLGTGGGEQYF
>NA|TRBV11-2|NA|TRBJ1-2
TGTGCCAGCAGCCCGGTCTATGGCTACACCTTC
CASSPVYGYTF
>few|TRBV4-2|NA|TRBJ1-1
TGTGCCAGCAGCCCGGAATCCGGAGCGGGGGACACTGAAGCTTTCTTT
CASSPESGAGDTEAFF
>once|TRBV9|NA|TRBJ2-7
TGTGCCAGCAGCGTAGCGCCCGGGGACTACGAGCAGTACTTC
CASSVAPGDYEQYF
>NA|TRBV11-3|TRBD2|TRBJ2-7
TGTGCCAGCAGCTTAGAACTAGCGGGAGCGGACGAGCAGTACTTC
CASSLELAGADEQYF
>NA|TRBV6-1|NA|TRBJ2-5
TGTGCCAGCAGTGAAGCGAGACAGGTGGGAGAGACCCAGTACTTC
CASSEARQVGETQYF
>NA|TRBV6-1|NA|TRBJ2-7
TGTGCCAGCAGTGTAACAGTCTACGAGCAGTACTTC
CASSVTVYEQYF
>NA|TRBV7-8|NA|TRBJ1-2
TGTGCCAGCAGCTCCCGAAACCTTGGTCGGGGCTACACCTTC
CASSSRNLGRGYTF